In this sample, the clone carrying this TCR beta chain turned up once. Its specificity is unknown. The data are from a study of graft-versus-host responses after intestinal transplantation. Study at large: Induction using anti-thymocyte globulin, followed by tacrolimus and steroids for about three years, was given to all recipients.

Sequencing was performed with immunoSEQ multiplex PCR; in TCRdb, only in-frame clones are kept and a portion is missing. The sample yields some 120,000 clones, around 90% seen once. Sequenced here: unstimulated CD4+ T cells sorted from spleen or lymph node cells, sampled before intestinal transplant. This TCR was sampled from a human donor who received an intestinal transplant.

The CDR3 nucleotides read TGCAGTGCTATAGGGGGCTATGGCTACACCTTC. It yields the protein CSAIGGYGYTF. The chain recombines TRBV20-1 with TRBJ1-2, with D perhaps matching TRBD1 (6 bases). CDR1 and CDR2 from the germline V gene are DFQATT and SNEGSKA (reference sequence). V was pared by 4 bases and J by 4 bases, with 7 bases between. The CDR3 consists of 11 residues.